This record looks at one T cell receptor (beta chain) sequence and its context. This clone appeared a single time. No cognate antigen has been identified for it. Base qualities are not provided; no much larger clone lies one nucleotide away. The data were taken from a study of shared clonotypes between healthy human individuals (dated by TCRdb to 2019 to 2021). Regarding the study in general: Three men and two women, aged 18 to 49 years, made up the cohort. For each donor, CD4 naive and CD4 memory were each given three plates, CD8 naive was given two plates, and CD8 memory was given one plate. To estimate repertoire size and how much clonotypes are shared between individuals, the study performed deep sequencing of blood TCR repertoires from 4 to 6 healthy adults. Libraries were prepared and TCR repertoires were sequenced by different laboratories using diverse techniques, in order to increase sequencing depth and limit assay-specific biases. Leukapheresis yielded between about 0.9 and 9 billion PBMCs per donor. What the authors observed across the whole study: Clonotypes shared by all four sorted-subset donors showed higher generation probabilities than non-shared clonotypes. Naive subsets generally had larger estimated clonotype richness than memory subsets did. Pairwise subsampling led to the expectation that sequencing depth would affect the degree of clonotype sharing among donors. Even with the large sequencing depth, rarefaction of the sorted-subset datasets indicated that sequencing was incomplete. When several donors were compared, the shared fraction of clonotypes was about 5.4% for naive CD4, 3.5% for naive CD8, 2% to 2.5% for memory CD4, and around 0.4% for memory CD8. Sampling was restricted to blood, and TCR repertoires in tissues likely differ from the TCR repertoires found in blood. The genetic and exposure-history diversity represented was limited by the small number of donors.

Donors were healthy HIV-negative adults with no recently reported acute infections or vaccinations. Every donor was a Caucasian adult residing in Nashville, Tennessee, USA. CD4+ T cells were enriched by magnetic negative selection, after which naive cells were positively selected on CD45RA and the negative fraction was taken as the memory subset. After blood collection by leukapheresis, PBMCs were isolated using Ficoll-Histopaque density gradient centrifugation and then cryopreserved in the vapor phase of liquid nitrogen. Analytical flow cytometry was used to check the purity and quantity of each magnetically sorted T cell population. Genomic DNA was isolated from every sorted fraction and measured by UV absorbance on a Nanodrop 2000c. Compared with germline, V lacks 2 bases and J lacks 3 bases; bases without a gene match: 14. As encoded in the germline V gene, CDR1 is SGHRS while CDR2 is YFSETQ. The CDR3 runs 17 residues from the cysteine to the phenylalanine. The CDR3 DNA has 51 bases and is translated from base 1.

TCR CDR3 regions were amplified from genomic DNA by multiplex PCR using the deep immunoSEQ assay. Extracted genomic DNA from each cell subset was distributed evenly across all wells of several immunoSEQ 96-well plates, and each plate was treated as a replicate. For sorted subsets, each replicate PCR was loaded with roughly 200 ng genomic DNA, equivalent to 30,000 or so T cell genomes. Purified libraries were measured with a Qubit 3.0 fluorometer, size-checked on a Bioanalyzer 2100, and measured again with the KAPA Library Quantification kit. A separate single-read 150-cycle Illumina NextSeq 550 flow cell was used to sequence each immunoSEQ 96-well plate. In the original analysis: Because only junctional sequences without quality scores were contained in the immunoSEQ output, filtering matching that applied to full-length reads could not be performed. Sequences were annotated with PyIR, a Python wrapper for IgBLAST v1.9, using IMGT germline references to assign V/J genes and CDR3. Reads were filtered out if the reads had weak V/J assignments (E-value above 1e-6), no CDR3, stop codons, out-of-frame junctions, or ambiguous translated residues. V3J clonotypes were defined by identical inferred V gene, J gene, and CDR3 amino acid sequence. To compute the percentage overlap between repertoires, the number of shared unique clonotypes was divided by the size of the smaller repertoire. Three approaches were used to assess repertoire richness: RTK rarefaction, the Chao1 estimator, and Recon v2.1 estimates of unobserved clonotypes. For all TCRbeta clonotypes obtained by the gDNA method from a few donors, generation probabilities were computed with OLGA. Not all clones reach the TCRdb copy of this immuneACCESS table, which keeps in-frame sequences only. Checked studies attribute under half of the gap to unresolved V genes and leave the rest unexplained. V and J calls and clone size come straight from that table; D and trimming were deduced from the DNA. The sample data list under 2.5 million clones, and 80% to 95% of these were observed just once. The leading ten clones occupy about 0.41% of the sample.

Recombination linked TRBV5-1 to TRBJ2-7; the junction holds 7 bases that match TRBD1. Sequencing was carried out using naive CD4+ T cells from PBMCs. What the cell subset or site label conveys for this sample: CD45RA+ positively selected. This TCR derives from a man aged 18 to 30 in good health. Some clones in this sample may be carry-over from other donors' samples. The encoded CDR3 is CASSFTSLRDRVYEQYF. The base sequence is TGCGCCAGCAGCTTTACCTCCCTACGGGACAGAGTCTACGAGCAGTACTTC.